Listed below are T cell receptor beta chains from one sample, sequenced in a study of PD-1 blockade in classical Hodgkin lymphoma. Method: immunoSEQ multiplex PCR; TCRdb's copy keeps in-frame clones and lacks some. This table holds some 35,000 clones, 90% found once. Sequences were derived from CD4+ T cells from blood, sampled at baseline. The source of these receptors is a human donor with classical Hodgkin lymphoma. Both conserved end residues are part of each CDR3. A D gene is named only where the DNA matches it firmly. Some rows mark clone size as missing; the rest say once, few, many or name a class of expanded clone.

v_gene	j_gene	abundance	d_gene	CDR3nt	CDR3aa
TRBV4-1	TRBJ2-3	.	.	TGCGCCAGCAGCCAAGTAGAGCGGACTCGCATTCGCACAGATACGCAGTATTTT	CASSQVERTRIRTDTQYF
TRBV9	TRBJ2-2	.	TRBD2	TGTGCCAGCAGCCTAGCGGGATCGAACACCGGGGAGCTGTTTTTT	CASSLAGSNTGELFF
TRBV27	TRBJ1-3	.	.	TGTGCCAGCAGTTTATATGGATCCTCTGGAAACACCATATATTTT	CASSLYGSSGNTIYF
TRBV11-2	TRBJ1-3	.	.	TGTGCCAGCAGCTTAGGGGTATCTGGAAACACCATATATTTT	CASSLGVSGNTIYF
TRBV5-4	TRBJ2-7	.	.	TGTGCCAGCAGGGTGAGAGGGATGGGGGAGCAGTACTTC	CASRVRGMGEQYF
TRBV7-3	TRBJ2-4	.	TRBD2	TGTGCCAGCAGCCAAACTGCTAGCGGAGAAGGCATTCAGTACTTC	CASSQTASGEGIQYF
TRBV5-1	TRBJ1-1	.	.	TGCGCCAGCAGCTTGGGTCGACAGGACACTGAAGCTTTCTTT	CASSLGRQDTEAFF
TRBV6-6	TRBJ2-7	.	.	TGTGCCAGCAGTTACGGCTATTACGAGCAGTACTTC	CASSYGYYEQYF
TRBV11-2	TRBJ2-1	.	TRBD1	TGTGCCAGCAGTCCACAGGGGAGCTCCTACAATGAGCAGTTCTTC	CASSPQGSSYNEQFF
TRBV28	TRBJ2-7	once	TRBD1	TGTGCCAGCAGTCACTCCCGGGACAGGGGGCGAGGTCGGAGCGAGCAGTACTTC	CASSHSRDRGRGRSEQYF
TRBV2	TRBJ2-1	once	.	TGTGCCAGCAGTGAAGACGGAAATGAGCAGTTCTTC	CASSEDGNEQFF
TRBV6-5	TRBJ1-1	.	.	TGTGCCAGCAGTTACTCCCCCGGGGCTGAAGCTTTCTTT	CASSYSPGAEAFF
TRBV5-1	TRBJ2-2	.	TRBD2	TGCGCCAGCGGAGCGACTAGCGGGAACACCGGGGAGCTGTTTTTT	CASGATSGNTGELFF
TRBV11-2	TRBJ2-5	.	.	TGTGCCAGCAGCACCGAGCGGGCCAGGGGGGCGACCCAGTACTTC	CASSTERARGATQYF
TRBV7-9	TRBJ2-3	once	.	TGTGCCAGCTCGCCCTTCGCAGATACGCAGTATTTT	CASSPFADTQYF
TRBV30	TRBJ2-2	few	.	TGTGCCTGGAATAAGGGTCTCACCGGGGAGCTGTTTTTT	CAWNKGLTGELFF
TRBV30	TRBJ1-5	.	.	TGTGCCTGGAGGGCAGGGTTTTCTCAGCCCCAGCATTTT	CAWRAGFSQPQHF
TRBV19	TRBJ2-7	.	TRBD2	TGTGCCAGTAGTATGCAGCGGGAGAACGCTTACGAGCAGTACTTC	CASSMQRENAYEQYF
TRBV5-4	TRBJ1-1	few	.	TGTGCCAGCAGCTTCGGGCCGGCGAACACTGAAGCTTTCTTT	CASSFGPANTEAFF